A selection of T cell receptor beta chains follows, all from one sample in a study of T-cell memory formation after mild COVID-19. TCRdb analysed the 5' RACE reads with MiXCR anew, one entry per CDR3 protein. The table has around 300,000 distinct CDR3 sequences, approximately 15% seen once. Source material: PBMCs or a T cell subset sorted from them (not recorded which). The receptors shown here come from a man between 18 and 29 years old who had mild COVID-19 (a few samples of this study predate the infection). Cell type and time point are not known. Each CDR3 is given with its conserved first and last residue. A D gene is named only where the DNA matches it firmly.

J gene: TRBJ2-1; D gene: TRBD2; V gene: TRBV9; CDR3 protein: CASSVTAGPNNEQFF
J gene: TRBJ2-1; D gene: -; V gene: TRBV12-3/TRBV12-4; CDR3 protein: CASNRGGSYNEQFF
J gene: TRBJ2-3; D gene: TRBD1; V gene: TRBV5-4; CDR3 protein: CASSTGQRTDTQYF
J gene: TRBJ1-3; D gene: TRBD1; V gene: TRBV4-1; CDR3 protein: CASSPYPRGRWGNTIYF
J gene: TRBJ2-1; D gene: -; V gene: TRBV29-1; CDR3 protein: CSVDEGADEQFF
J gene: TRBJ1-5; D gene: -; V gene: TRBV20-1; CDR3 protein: CSAEGGHNQPQHF
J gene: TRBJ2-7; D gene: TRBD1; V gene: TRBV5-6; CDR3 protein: CASSFDRTGVNEQYF
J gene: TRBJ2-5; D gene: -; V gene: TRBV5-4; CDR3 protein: CASSWDLLETQYF
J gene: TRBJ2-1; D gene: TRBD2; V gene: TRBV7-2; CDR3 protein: CASSSGGGDYNEQFF
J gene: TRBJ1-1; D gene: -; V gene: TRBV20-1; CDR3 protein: CSARGSNTEAFF
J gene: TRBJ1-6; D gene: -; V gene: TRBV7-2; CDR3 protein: CASSSNLINSPLHF
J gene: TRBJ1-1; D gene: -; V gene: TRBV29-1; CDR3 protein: CSVEWGGGTEAFF
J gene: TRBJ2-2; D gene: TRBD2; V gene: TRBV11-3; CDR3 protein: CASKSGGASGELFF
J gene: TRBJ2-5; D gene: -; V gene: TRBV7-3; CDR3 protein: CASSPMGGRGETQYF
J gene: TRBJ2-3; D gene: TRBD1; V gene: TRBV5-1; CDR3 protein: CASSPRQGRDTQYF
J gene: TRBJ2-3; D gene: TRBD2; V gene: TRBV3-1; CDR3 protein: CASSQEGGGHTDTQYF
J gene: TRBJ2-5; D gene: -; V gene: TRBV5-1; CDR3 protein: CASSPPERMETQYF
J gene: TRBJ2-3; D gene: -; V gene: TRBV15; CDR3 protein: CATSRGSGLDTDTQYF
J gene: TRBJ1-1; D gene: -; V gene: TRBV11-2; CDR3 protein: CASSLVPDLEAFF
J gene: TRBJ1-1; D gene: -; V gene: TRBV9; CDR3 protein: CASSVVGGAGAEAFF
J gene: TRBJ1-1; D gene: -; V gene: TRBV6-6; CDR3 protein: CASSYRTGGEAFF
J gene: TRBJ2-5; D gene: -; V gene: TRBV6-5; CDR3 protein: CASSYVAAPQETQYF
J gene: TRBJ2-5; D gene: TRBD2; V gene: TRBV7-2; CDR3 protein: CASSQTSGAGETQYF
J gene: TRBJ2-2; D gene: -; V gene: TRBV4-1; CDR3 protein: CASSQYQGSPGELFF